The 8 T cell receptor beta chains below were found in one sample sequenced in a study of blood T cell repertoires in COVID-19. Only in-frame clones appear in the TCRdb table, and some are missing; sequencing was by immunoSEQ multiplex PCR. This table has roughly 200,000 clones, approximately 86% appearing once. Sequenced input: peripheral blood. These receptors originate from a woman in her forties or fifties with COVID-19, enrolled during active disease.

The chain has TRBV2 and TRBJ2-5; a possible D gene is TRBD1 (8 bases). The V and J ends lost 6 bases and 5 bases respectively, with 16 bases between them. The germline CDR1 and CDR2 sequences are SNHLY and FYNNEI. The CDR3 loop spans 14 amino acids. DNA of the CDR3: TGTGCCAGCAGAGACAGGGGAGGGAGGGAGACCCAGTACTTC. Translating it yields CASRDRGGRETQYF.

This chain joins TRBV6-5 and TRBJ2-1, with 12 positions matching TRBD2. CDR3 length: 14 residues. From germline, CDR1 is MNHEY and CDR2 SVGAGI. The junction had 4 bases not matched to a gene; V was cut back by 5 bases and J by 8 bases. For the CDR3, the DNA is TGTGCCAGCAGTCCTAGCGGGGGGGCGGATGAGCAGTTCTTC. This encodes CASSPSGGADEQFF.

CDR3 bases: TGTGCCTGGGGGCCCGCCAGGGCTGGGGCCAACGTCCTGACTTTC. It specifies CAWGPARAGANVLTF. V is TRBV30 and J is TRBJ2-6; D is possibly TRBD1 (5 bases). V gave up 5 bases and J gave up 2 bases, with 13 bases separating them. The germline gives CDR1 GTSNPN, CDR2 SVGIG (reference sequence). The length of the CDR3 is 15 residues.

This sequence joins TRBV19 and TRBJ2-2, with D possibly being TRBD1 (6 bases). The CDR3 totals 15 residues. Germline CDR1 is LNHDA and CDR2 is SQIVND (reference sequence). Trimming left V 4 bases short and J 3 bases short, with 12 bases between. DNA for the CDR3: TGTGCCAGTAGTAGGGACACAGATCACACCGGGGAGCTGTTTTTT. Its translation is CASSRDTDHTGELFF. The variable domain in full, with the rest retrieved from reference TRBV19 and TRBJ2-2, is DGGITQSPKYLFRKEGQNVTLSCEQNLNHDAMYWYRQDPGQGLRLIYYSQIVNDFQKGDIAEGYSVSREKKESFPLTVTSAQKNPTAFYLCASSRDTDHTGELFFGEGSRLTVL.

The V gene is TRBV7-2, the J gene TRBJ2-1; D remains unclear. CDR1 SGHTA and CDR2 FQGNSA come from the germline V gene. Trimming took 2 bases from V and 2 from J, leaving 4 bases between them. This CDR3 is 13 amino acids long. Written as DNA, the CDR3 is TGTGCCAGCAGCTTACCCGCCTACAATGAGCAGTTCTTC. It encodes CASSLPAYNEQFF. The full variable domain, rest sourced from reference TRBV7-2 and TRBJ2-1, is GAGVSQSPSNKVTEKGKDVELRCDPISGHTALYWYRQSLGQGLEFLIYFQGNSAPDKSGLPSDRFSAERTGGSVSTLTIQRTQQEDSAVYLCASSLPAYNEQFFGPGTRLTVL.

The sample holds a few counts of this clone. This chain joins TRBV6-5 and TRBJ2-2; no clear D. Germline lookup yields CDR1 MNHEY and CDR2 SVGAGI. This CDR3 is 13 amino acids long. V was trimmed by 8 bases and J by 5 bases, leaving 12 bases between them. For the CDR3, the DNA is TGTGCCAGCCGACTCTCCCTGACCGGGGAGCTGTTTTTT. Residues: CASRLSLTGELFF.

The chain carries TRBV5-4 and TRBJ2-1; 7 bases agree with TRBD2. Germline trimming cut 7 bases from V and 9 bases from J; bases unmatched to any gene: 1. Germline lookup yields CDR1 SGHNT and CDR2 YYREEE (reference sequence). The CDR3 loop spans 10 amino acids. CDR3 in DNA: TGTGCCAGCGGGGGGGGTGAGCAGTTCTTC. As protein: CASGGGEQFF.

This clone has more than one count but fewer than ten. J is TRBJ1-6 and V is TRBV6-2 or TRBV6-3; a possible D gene is TRBD1 (5 bases). The CDR3 spans 16 residues. V lost 5 bases, J lost 0 bases, and 11 bases lay in between. Germline V lookup: CDR1 MNHEY, CDR2 SVGEGT. The CDR3 DNA reads TGTGCCAGCAGTCGCCCCGGGGGCTCCTATAATTCACCCCTCCACTTT. Its protein product is CASSRPGGSYNSPLHF.